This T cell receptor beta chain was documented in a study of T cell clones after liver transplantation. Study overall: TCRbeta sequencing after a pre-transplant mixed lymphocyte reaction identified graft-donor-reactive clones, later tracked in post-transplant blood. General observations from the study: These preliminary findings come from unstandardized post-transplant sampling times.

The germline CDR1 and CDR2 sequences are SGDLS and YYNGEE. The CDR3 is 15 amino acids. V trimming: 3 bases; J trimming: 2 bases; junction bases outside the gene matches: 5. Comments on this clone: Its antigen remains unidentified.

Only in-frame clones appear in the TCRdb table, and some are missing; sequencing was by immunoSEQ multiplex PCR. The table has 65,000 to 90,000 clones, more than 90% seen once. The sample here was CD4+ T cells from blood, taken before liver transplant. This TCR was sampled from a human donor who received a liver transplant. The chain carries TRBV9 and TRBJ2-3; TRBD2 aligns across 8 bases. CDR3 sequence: CASSATSGYTDTQYF. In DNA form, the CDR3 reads TGTGCCAGCAGCGCCACTAGCGGTTACACAGATACGCAGTATTTT. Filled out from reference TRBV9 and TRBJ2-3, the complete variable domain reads DSGVTQTPKHLITATGQRVTLRCSPRSGDLSVYWYQQSLDQGLQFLIQYYNGEERAKGNILERFSAQQFPDLHSELNLSSLELGDSALYFCASSATSGYTDTQYFGPGTRLTVL.